These 21 T cell receptor beta chains share one sample of origin, sequenced in a study of OX40 agonist ivuxolimab in advanced cancers. TCRdb's table, derived via immunoSEQ multiplex PCR, lists solely in-frame clones and lacks some. The sample comprises tens of thousands of clones, 75% to 90% of which are singletons, and approximately 1.3% rests with the top ten. The material sequenced was CD4+ or CD8+ T cells sorted from blood, taken in a trial of the OX40 agonist ivuxolimab. The origin of the receptors is an adult with an advanced solid tumor such as melanoma, head and neck, liver or kidney cancer.

This clone was counted once. This chain links TRBV19 with TRBJ2-4, with TRBD2 matching 8 bases. Trimming took 4 bases from V and 6 from J; bases not matched to a gene: 8. The CDR3 loop spans 15 amino acids. The germline CDR1 and CDR2 sequences are LNHDA and SQIVND (reference sequence). CDR3 region: CASSTPREGGNIQYF. CDR3 coding DNA: TGTGCCAGTAGTACCCCCCGGGAGGGCGGAAACATTCAGTACTTC.

The rearrangement links TRBV10-1 to TRBJ2-3; tentative D call: TRBD2 (5 bases). Germline lookup yields CDR1 WNHNN and CDR2 SYGVQD (reference sequence). V was cut by 7 bases and J by 2 bases, with 10 bases left in between. This CDR3 is built from 13 residues. This chain's CDR3 is CASNREITDTQYF. The CDR3 DNA reads TGCGCCAGCAACCGGGAAATCACAGATACGCAGTATTTT.

The CDR3 DNA reads TGTGCCAGCAGTTATGGTCGGAACACTGAAGCTTTCTTT. Protein: CASSYGRNTEAFF. This rearrangement joins TRBV6-5 to TRBJ1-1, with unresolved D. CDR3 length: 13 residues. V was cut by 3 bases and J by 1 base, with 6 bases left in between. The germline V gene has CDR1 MNHEY and CDR2 SVGAGI.

This rearrangement joins TRBV6-5 to TRBJ2-2; 8 bases align to TRBD1. CDR3 length: 16 amino acids. Germline assignment: CDR1 MNHEY and CDR2 SVGAGI. V was clipped by 2 bases and J by 1 base; unmatched bases: 3. CDR3 nucleotides: TGTGCCAGCAGTTACGGGGACAGGTGGAACACCGGGGAGCTGTTTTTT. Amino acid sequence: CASSYGDRWNTGELFF.

This chain connects TRBV6-6 to TRBJ1-5; D perhaps matches TRBD1 (6 bases). V lost 5 bases to trimming and J lost 2 bases, with 7 bases between them. Per the germline V gene, CDR1 is MNHNY and CDR2 is SVGAGI (reference sequence). This CDR3 is built from 13 residues. The CDR3 DNA follows: TGTGCCAGCAGTAGGGGGGGCAATCAGCCCCAGCATTTT. This gives the protein CASSRGGNQPQHF.

The chain employs TRBV18 and TRBJ2-5; 9 nucleotides match TRBD1. The CDR3 spans 15 residues. Germline lookup yields CDR1 KGHSH and CDR2 LQKENI. V was pared by 3 bases and J by 5 bases, with 7 bases of the junction left unmatched. CDR3 coding DNA: TGTGCCAGCTCACCTCCACAGGGGGCAGGGGAGACCCAGTACTTC. This translates into CASSPPQGAGETQYF. Together with reference TRBV18 and TRBJ2-5, the CDR3 gives the full variable domain: NAGVMQNPRHLVRRRGQEARLRCSPMKGHSHVYWYRQLPEEGLKFMVYLQKENIIDESGMPKERFSAEFPKEGPSILRIQQVVRGDSAAYFCASSPPQGAGETQYFGPGTRLLVL.

The chain employs TRBV28 and TRBJ2-7; 7 bases are shared with TRBD1. The CDR3 contains 15 residues. Germline CDR1 is MDHEN and CDR2 is SYDVKM. The ends lost 8 bases at V and 3 bases at J; junction bases unmatched: 13. The CDR3 sequence: CASSDDRDLFYEQYF. CDR3 in DNA: TGTGCCAGCTCCGATGACAGGGACCTCTTCTACGAGCAGTACTTC.

The chain recombines TRBV19 with TRBJ2-4; tentatively, D is TRBD1 (5 bases). Germline CDR1 LNHDA, CDR2 SQIVND (reference sequence). V dropped 9 bases and J dropped 3 bases, with 9 bases sitting between them. The CDR3 has 12 residues. DNA for the CDR3: TGTGCCAGCGAGGACAACAAAAACATTCAGTACTTC. This codes for CASEDNKNIQYF. The variable domain in full, completed from reference TRBV19 and TRBJ2-4, reads DGGITQSPKYLFRKEGQNVTLSCEQNLNHDAMYWYRQDPGQGLRLIYYSQIVNDFQKGDIAEGYSVSREKKESFPLTVTSAQKNPTAFYLCASEDNKNIQYFGAGTRLSVL.

This clone was picked up one time. The chain joins TRBV28 to TRBJ2-3; TRBD1 matches 8 bases. The junction had 8 bases not matched to a gene; V was cut back by 4 bases and J by 2 bases. The CDR3 has 16 amino acids. Per germline, CDR1 MDHEN and CDR2 SYDVKM. The CDR3 nucleotides are TGTGCCAGCAGTTCAGGGGGCGCACGTCCCACAGATACGCAGTATTTT. Translating it yields CASSSGGARPTDTQYF. Full variable domain (rest looked up from reference TRBV28 and TRBJ2-3): DVKVTQSSRYLVKRTGEKVFLECVQDMDHENMFWYRQDPGLGLRLIYFSYDVKMKEKGDIPEGYSVSREKKERFSLILESASTNQTSMYLCASSSGGARPTDTQYFGPGTRLTVL.

The chain joins TRBV11-2 to TRBJ1-1, with D uncertain. CDR3 length equals 13 residues. V was shortened by 2 bases and J by 1 base, with 5 bases between the two germline ends. Germline lookup yields CDR1 SGHAT and CDR2 FQNNGV. The CDR3 bases are TGTGCCAGCAGCTTAAAGAGGAACACTGAAGCTTTCTTT. Its translation: CASSLKRNTEAFF. The full variable domain, rest sourced from reference TRBV11-2 and TRBJ1-1, is EAGVAQSPRYKIIEKRQSVAFWCNPISGHATLYWYQQILGQGPKLLIQFQNNGVVDDSQLPKDRFSAERLKGVDSTLKIQPAKLEDSAVYLCASSLKRNTEAFFGQGTRLTVV.

This chain uses TRBV4-1 with TRBJ1-2; D might be TRBD1 (5 bases). The CDR3 is made up of 14 amino acids. V was shortened by 0 bases and J by 8 bases, with 13 bases between the two germline ends. Germline values: CDR1 MGHRA, CDR2 YSYEKL. The CDR3 coding sequence is TGCGCCAGCAGCCAAGATCAGGCAGGGAGAGGCTACACCTTC. Translating it yields CASSQDQAGRGYTF.

J is TRBJ2-7 and V is TRBV28; no definite D call. CDR1 and CDR2 (germline): MDHEN, SYDVKM. V was cut by 2 bases and J by 0 bases, with 5 bases left in between. CDR3 length: 13 residues. This chain's CDR3 is CASSLVTSYEQYF. The CDR3 coding sequence is TGTGCCAGCAGTTTAGTCACCTCCTACGAGCAGTACTTC.

J is TRBJ1-3 and V is TRBV13; D gene unclear. The CDR3 runs to 15 residues. V lost 5 bases, J lost 0 bases, and 11 bases lay in between. The germline gives CDR1 PRHDT, CDR2 FYEKMQ (reference sequence). CDR3 sequence reads: CASSPQLRSGNTIYF. CDR3 nucleotides: TGTGCCAGCAGCCCCCAACTTCGCTCTGGAAACACCATATATTTT.

The V call is TRBV18, the J call TRBJ2-3; the D gene is possibly TRBD2 (6 bases). Trimming stripped 2 bases from V and 0 bases from J, with 18 bases between. The CDR3 is 18 amino acids. The germline V gene encodes CDR1 KGHSH and CDR2 LQKENI. CDR3 in DNA: TGTGCCAGCTCACCAAGAATTAGTAGCGGATCTAGCACAGATACGCAGTATTTT. Translating it yields CASSPRISSGSSTDTQYF.

The chain recombines TRBV11-3 with TRBJ2-1; D remains unclear. The V gene lost 0 bases and the J gene lost 8 bases, with 8 bases spanning the gap. The CDR3 covers 13 residues. From germline, CDR1 is SGHNT and CDR2 YENEEA. CDR3 loop: CASSLDTADEQFF. For the CDR3, the DNA is TGTGCCAGCAGCTTAGACACAGCCGATGAGCAGTTCTTC.

This chain links TRBV11-2 with TRBJ2-7; the D call may be TRBD1 or TRBD2 (6 bases each). The CDR3 spans 14 residues. The V gene's germline CDR1 is SGHAT and CDR2 FQNNGV. V was pared by 5 bases and J by 2 bases, with 13 bases between. In nucleotides, the CDR3 is TGTGCCAGCAGCCGACAAGGGGGGCCCTACGAGCAGTACTTC. Amino acid sequence: CASSRQGGPYEQYF.

The CDR3 reads CASSGWSSTDTQYF. CDR3 nucleotide sequence: TGTGCCAGCAGCGGCTGGAGCAGCACAGATACGCAGTATTTT. The chain carries TRBV5-6 and TRBJ2-3; D is uncertain. Between the trimmed V and J ends, which lost 4 bases and 0 bases, there was a span of 9 bases. The CDR3 runs 14 residues. The germline CDR1 and CDR2 sequences are SGHDT and YYEEEE.

The chain uses TRBV7-3 and TRBJ2-1, with 8 bases matching TRBD2. The germline CDR1 and CDR2 sequences are SGHTA and FQGTGA. CDR3 size: 19 residues. With 5 bases clipped from V and 3 bases from J, the junction kept 18 bases outside the gene matches. CDR3 in amino acids: CASSPRPSGGPSDYNEQFF. CDR3 in DNA: TGTGCCAGCAGCCCCAGGCCCAGCGGGGGCCCTAGTGACTACAATGAGCAGTTCTTC.

The rearrangement links TRBV4-2 to TRBJ2-5; unclear D gene. Trimming pared 4 bases from V and 0 bases from J, leaving 18 bases between. The CDR3 totals 17 residues. CDR1 and CDR2 from the germline V gene are LGHNA and YNFKEQ. CDR3 amino acids: CASSRDPLSGHQETQYF. CDR3 bases: TGTGCCAGCAGCCGAGACCCCCTCTCGGGCCACCAAGAGACCCAGTACTTC.

J is TRBJ2-1 and V is TRBV19, with TRBD1 matching over 9 bases. The CDR3 has 15 amino acids. Unmatched junction bases numbered 8, after V lost 4 bases and J lost 7 bases. Per the germline V gene, CDR1 is LNHDA and CDR2 is SQIVND (reference sequence). CDR3 sequence: CASSTRDRAGNEQFF. The CDR3 nucleotides read TGTGCCAGTAGTACCCGGGACAGGGCTGGGAATGAGCAGTTCTTC.

Written as DNA, the CDR3 is TGTGCCAGTAGTAAGGTCCCTAGCGGGAGTTACAATGAGCAGTTCTTC. This translates into CASSKVPSGSYNEQFF. The rearrangement uses TRBV19 and TRBJ2-1; 10 positions agree with TRBD2. Trimming cost V 4 bases and J 4 bases; bases outside gene matches: 7. CDR1 LNHDA and CDR2 SQIVND come from the germline V gene (reference sequence). The CDR3 is 16 amino acids. The whole variable domain, remainder taken from reference TRBV19 and TRBJ2-1, is DGGITQSPKYLFRKEGQNVTLSCEQNLNHDAMYWYRQDPGQGLRLIYYSQIVNDFQKGDIAEGYSVSREKKESFPLTVTSAQKNPTAFYLCASSKVPSGSYNEQFFGPGTRLTVL.